The next 5 T cell receptor beta chains were all read from a single sample in a study of cytomegalovirus exposure and HLA in healthy donors. PCR primers comprised 60 Vbeta and 13 Jbeta primers. This table comes from immunoSEQ multiplex PCR, and its TCRdb copy is limited to in-frame clones, with some not included. The sample has roughly 100,000 clones; roughly 80% are singletons. The sample was PBMCs. The source is a man aged 30 to 45 in good health and CMV-seropositive.

V and J are TRBV4-1 and TRBJ2-5; perhaps TRBD1 as D (6 bases). There are 14 residues in the CDR3. CDR1 MGHRA and CDR2 YSYEKL come from the germline V gene. V was trimmed by 1 base and J by 2 bases, leaving 8 bases between them. In nucleotides, the CDR3 is TGCGCCAGCAGCCAAGGGGACACTCAAGAGACCCAGTACTTC. Translated, it gives CASSQGDTQETQYF.

The chain links TRBV18 to TRBJ2-3; TRBD1 aligns across 8 bases. V was pared by 2 bases and J by 5 bases, with 9 bases of the junction left unmatched. Germline CDR1 KGHSH, CDR2 LQKENI. CDR3 size: 16 residues. The CDR3 sequence is CASSPGQQGVRDTQYF. DNA for the CDR3: TGTGCCAGCTCACCAGGTCAACAGGGGGTGAGAGATACGCAGTATTTT.

The V and J genes are TRBV29-1 and TRBJ1-4; 7 bases are shared with TRBD1. The CDR3 is made up of 14 amino acids. V trimming: 7 bases; J trimming: 4 bases; junction bases outside the gene matches: 9. Germline V gives CDR1 SQVTM, CDR2 ANQGSEA. This CDR3 reads CSAALDRNNEKLFF. The DNA of the CDR3 is TGCAGCGCAGCTTTGGACAGGAATAATGAAAAACTGTTTTTT.

This clone is labeled medium-sized (0.01 to 0.1%). The V gene is TRBV27, the J gene TRBJ1-5; the D is unclear. The germline V gene encodes CDR1 MNHEY and CDR2 SMNVEV (reference sequence). The CDR3 contains 13 residues. V gave up 2 bases and J gave up 5 bases, with 7 bases separating them. The CDR3 spells CASSLPGYQPQHF. Written as DNA, the CDR3 is TGTGCCAGCAGTTTACCCGGGTATCAGCCCCAGCATTTT.

The chain is built from TRBV5-4 and TRBJ1-2; TRBD1 matches at 7 bases. V was clipped by 4 bases and J by 3 bases; unmatched bases: 9. This CDR3 comprises 15 residues. Germline V lookup: CDR1 SGHNT, CDR2 YYREEE (reference sequence). The CDR3 protein is CASSPLTGIDYGYTF. In DNA, the CDR3 is TGTGCCAGCAGCCCCCTGACAGGGATCGACTATGGCTACACCTTC.